This T cell receptor (beta chain) originates from a study of T cell repertoires in cytomegalovirus infection. Looking at the study overall: Public TCR beta signature analysis indicated the presence of both CMV infection and matching HLA type.

There are a few counts of this clonotype. A single record per CDR3 protein comes from TCRdb applying MiXCR to the reads. The table shows about 360,000 distinct CDR3 sequences, with around 18% occurring only once. V lost 4 bases and J lost 6; bases outside the gene matches: 8. The CDR3 consists of 15 residues. The TCR comes from a human donor in good health (CMV status not recorded). Some clones in this sample may be carry-over from other donors' samples. The chain combines TRBV12-3 or TRBV12-4 with TRBJ2-3; the match to TRBD1 covers 9 bases. What was sequenced was PBMCs. CDR3 nucleotides: TGTGCCAGCAGTTCACACAGGGGGCGTTTGGATACGCAGTATTTT. Its translation is CASSSHRGRLDTQYF.